This T cell receptor beta chain was found in a study of blood T cell repertoires in COVID-19. This CDR3 region has 17 residues. The V gene end was trimmed by 6 bases and the J gene end by 1 base; junction bases not matched to a gene: 12. The V gene's germline CDR1 is MNHEY and CDR2 SMNVEV (reference sequence). In assigning cohorts, the study relied on participant-reported clinical history. Profiling relied on immunoSEQ multiplex PCR, and the TCRdb table lists in-frame clones only, not all of them. The sample shows about 250,000 clones, roughly 87% of them seen only once. This sequence originates from a woman in her twenties or thirties with acute COVID-19. Sequencing was done on a sample of PBMCs or T cells enriched from blood (not recorded which). The genes are TRBV27 and TRBJ2-4, with TRBD1 matching 7 bases. The CDR3 protein is CASSPRTGEWAKNIQYF. CDR3 DNA: TGTGCCAGCAGCCCTCGAACAGGGGAATGGGCCAAAAACATTCAGTACTTC.